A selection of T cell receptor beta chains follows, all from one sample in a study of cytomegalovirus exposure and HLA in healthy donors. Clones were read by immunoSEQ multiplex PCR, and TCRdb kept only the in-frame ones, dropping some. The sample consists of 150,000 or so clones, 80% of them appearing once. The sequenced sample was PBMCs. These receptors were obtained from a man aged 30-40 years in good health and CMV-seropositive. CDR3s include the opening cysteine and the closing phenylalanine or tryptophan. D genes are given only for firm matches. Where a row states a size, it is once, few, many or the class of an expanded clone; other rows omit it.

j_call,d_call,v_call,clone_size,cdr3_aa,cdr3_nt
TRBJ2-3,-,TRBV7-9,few,CASSLGTVSTDTQYF,TGTGCCAGCAGCTTAGGGACAGTTAGCACAGATACGCAGTATTTT
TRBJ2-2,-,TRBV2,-,CASKREPFTGELFF,TGTGCCAGCAAAAGGGAGCCTTTCACCGGGGAGCTGTTTTTT
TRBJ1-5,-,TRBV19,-,CASSMKGRDSNQPQHF,TGTGCCAGTAGTATGAAAGGTCGGGATAGCAATCAGCCCCAGCATTTT
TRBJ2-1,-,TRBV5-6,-,CASSGAEQFF,TGTGCCAGCAGCGGGGCCGAGCAGTTCTTC
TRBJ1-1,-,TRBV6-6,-,CASSIQGFTEAFF,TGTGCCAGCAGTATCCAGGGGTTCACTGAAGCTTTCTTT
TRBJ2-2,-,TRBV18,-,CASSPRKSSQLNTGELFF,TGTGCCAGCTCACCAAGAAAGTCATCACAGCTTAACACCGGGGAGCTGTTTTTT
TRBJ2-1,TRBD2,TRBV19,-,CASSTREGGNEQFF,TGTGCCAGTAGTACGCGGGAGGGTGGGAATGAGCAGTTCTTC
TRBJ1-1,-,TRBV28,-,CASSLSGGAEAFF,TGTGCCAGCAGTTTATCGGGGGGGGCGGAAGCTTTCTTT
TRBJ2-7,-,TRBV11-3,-,CASSAGRGSSYEQYF,TGTGCCAGCAGCGCCGGACGGGGAAGCTCCTACGAGCAGTACTTC
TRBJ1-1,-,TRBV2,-,CASSESQGRGTEAFF,TGTGCCAGCAGTGAGTCCCAGGGGAGGGGCACTGAAGCTTTCTTT